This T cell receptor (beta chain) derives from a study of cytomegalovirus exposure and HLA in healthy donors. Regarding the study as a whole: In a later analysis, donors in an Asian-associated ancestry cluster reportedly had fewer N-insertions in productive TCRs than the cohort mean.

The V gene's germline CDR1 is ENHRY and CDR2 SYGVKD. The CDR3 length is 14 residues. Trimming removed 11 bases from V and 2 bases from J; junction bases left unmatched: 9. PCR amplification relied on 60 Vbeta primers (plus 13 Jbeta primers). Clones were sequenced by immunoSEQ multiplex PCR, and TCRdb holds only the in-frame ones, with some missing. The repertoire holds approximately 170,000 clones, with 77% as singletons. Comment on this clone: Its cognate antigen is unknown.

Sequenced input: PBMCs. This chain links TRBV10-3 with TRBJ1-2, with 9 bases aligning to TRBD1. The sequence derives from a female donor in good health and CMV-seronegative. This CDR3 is CAVSGTGSNYGYTF. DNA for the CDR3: TGTGCCGTATCCGGGACAGGGAGCAACTATGGCTACACCTTC.